This T cell receptor beta chain was observed in a study of blood T cell repertoires in COVID-19. The CDR3 has 18 residues. Trimming pared 0 bases from V and 5 bases from J, leaving 20 bases between. Germline V gene data show CDR1 as LGHNA and CDR2 as YSLEER. TCRdb's table, derived via immunoSEQ multiplex PCR, lists solely in-frame clones and lacks some. This sample has around 280,000 clones; almost 90% occur once, and the top ten carry 11%. The sequenced material came from peripheral blood. The clonotype was recovered from a woman in her twenties or thirties with COVID-19, enrolled during active disease. The rearrangement uses TRBV4-3 and TRBJ1-5; TRBD1 might be the D (5 bases). CDR3 DNA: TGCGCCAGCAGCCAAGATGGGGGAGCGGGACCGACCGATCAGCCCCAGCATTTT. This encodes CASSQDGGAGPTDQPQHF.